This entry concerns a single TCR beta chain. Its target is not known. Documented time point: persistent/refractory GD, antithyroid drugs over 5 years with positive TRAb. Making the TCR library involved RNA that had been extracted from PBMCs. The TCR beta library used iRepertoire HTBI primers with Arm-PCR amplification of CDR3. TCRdb ran MiXCR on the multiplex PCR reads and lists one entry per CDR3 protein. The sample shows roughly 500,000 distinct CDR3 sequences, 20% to 25% of them seen only once. This sample is part of a study of regulatory T cells in long-lasting Graves disease. Study findings and constraints: Only peripheral blood was studied, not thyroid tissue. Newly diagnosed Graves' patients had higher TCR diversity than persistent ones. Persistent patients had a count of shared public clonotypes (about 2,700) that exceeded that of new patients (about 930). Repertoires from persistent disease leaned toward TRBV28, TRBJ1-2 and TRBJ2-5.

The CDR3 is 16 amino acids. Trimming removed 4 bases at V and 0 bases at J, with 15 bases between. Germline V gene lookup returns CDR1 MNHGY and CDR2 SVAAGI. The sequencing used peripheral blood mononuclear cells (PBMCs), collected when the disease was refractory, from a patient treated with antithyroid drugs. The sequence derives from a female donor with Graves disease. The chain uses TRBV6-9 and TRBJ1-1; the D gene is possibly TRBD1 (6 bases). The CDR3, as DNA: TGTGCCAGCAGTTCGAGGGGGGCGCGTGTGAACACTGAAGCTTTCTTT. Translating gives CASSSRGARVNTEAFF.